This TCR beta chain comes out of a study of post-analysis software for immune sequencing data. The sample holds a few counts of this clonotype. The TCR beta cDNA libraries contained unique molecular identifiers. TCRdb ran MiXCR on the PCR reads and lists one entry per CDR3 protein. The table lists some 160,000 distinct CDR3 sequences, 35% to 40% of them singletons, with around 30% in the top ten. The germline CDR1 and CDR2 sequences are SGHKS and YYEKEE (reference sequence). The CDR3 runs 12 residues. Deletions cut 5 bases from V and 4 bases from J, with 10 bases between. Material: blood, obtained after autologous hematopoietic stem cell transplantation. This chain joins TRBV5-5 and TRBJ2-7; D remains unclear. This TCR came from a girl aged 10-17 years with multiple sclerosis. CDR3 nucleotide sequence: TGTGCCAGCAGTCGCACCGGGTACGAGCAGTACTTC. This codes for CASSRTGYEQYF.